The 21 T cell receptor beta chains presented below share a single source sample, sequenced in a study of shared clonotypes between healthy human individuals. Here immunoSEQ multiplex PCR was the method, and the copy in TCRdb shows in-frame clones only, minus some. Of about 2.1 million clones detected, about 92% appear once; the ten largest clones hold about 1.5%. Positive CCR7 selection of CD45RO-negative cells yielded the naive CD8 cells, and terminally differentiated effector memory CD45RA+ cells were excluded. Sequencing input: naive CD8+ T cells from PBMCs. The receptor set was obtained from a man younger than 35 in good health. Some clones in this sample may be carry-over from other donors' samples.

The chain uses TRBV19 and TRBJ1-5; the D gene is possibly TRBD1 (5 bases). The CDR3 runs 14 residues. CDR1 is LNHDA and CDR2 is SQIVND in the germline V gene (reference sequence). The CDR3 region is CASSEGLPNQPQHF. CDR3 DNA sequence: TGTGCTTCCTCGGAGGGACTCCCCAATCAGCCCCAGCATTTT. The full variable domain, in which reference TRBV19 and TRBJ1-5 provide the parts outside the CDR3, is DGGITQSPKYLFRKEGQNVTLSCEQNLNHDAMYWYRQDPGQGLRLIYYSQIVNDFQKGDIAEGYSVSREKKESFPLTVTSAQKNPTAFYLCASSEGLPNQPQHFGDGTRLSIL.

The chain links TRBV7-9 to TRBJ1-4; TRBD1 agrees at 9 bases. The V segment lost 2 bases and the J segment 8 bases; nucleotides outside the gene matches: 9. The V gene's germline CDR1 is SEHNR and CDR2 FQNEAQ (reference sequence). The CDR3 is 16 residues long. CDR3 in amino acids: CASSLKLDRGDEKLFF. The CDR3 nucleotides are TGTGCCAGCAGCTTAAAGCTCGACAGGGGGGACGAAAAACTGTTTTTT.

The chain's CDR3 is CASSAQPSQDTEAFF. The CDR3 region has the DNA TGTGCCAGCAGTGCACAACCCTCCCAGGACACTGAAGCTTTCTTT. The genes are TRBV27 and TRBJ1-1, with no clear D. The CDR3 has 15 residues. Between the trimmed V and J ends, which lost 5 bases and 3 bases, there was a span of 16 bases. The V gene's germline CDR1 is MNHEY and CDR2 SMNVEV (reference sequence).

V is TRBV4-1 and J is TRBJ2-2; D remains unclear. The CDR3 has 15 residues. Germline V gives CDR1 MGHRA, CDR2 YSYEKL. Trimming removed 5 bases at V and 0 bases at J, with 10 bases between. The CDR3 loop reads CASSGRAPNTGELFF. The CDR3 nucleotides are TGCGCCAGCAGCGGTAGAGCGCCGAACACCGGGGAGCTGTTTTTT.

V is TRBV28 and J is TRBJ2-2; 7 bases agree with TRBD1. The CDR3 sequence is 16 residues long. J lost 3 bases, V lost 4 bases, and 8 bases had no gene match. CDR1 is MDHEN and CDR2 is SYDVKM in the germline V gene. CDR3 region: CASSSPWDSDTGELFF. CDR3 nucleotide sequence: TGTGCCAGCAGTTCCCCTTGGGACAGTGACACCGGGGAGCTGTTTTTT.

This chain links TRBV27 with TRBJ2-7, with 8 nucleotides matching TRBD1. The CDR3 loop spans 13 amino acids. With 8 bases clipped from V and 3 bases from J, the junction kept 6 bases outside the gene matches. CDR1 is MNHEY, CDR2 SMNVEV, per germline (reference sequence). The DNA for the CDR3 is TGTGCCAGCTGGGCAGGGGGCTTCTACGAGCAGTACTTC. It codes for CASWAGGFYEQYF.

CDR3 sequence (DNA): TGTGCCAGCAGTCCTCCCCCGGGGACAGGGTTAGACGAGCAGTACTTC. Translation: CASSPPPGTGLDEQYF. This chain links TRBV27 with TRBJ2-7; TRBD1 agrees at 9 bases. With 5 bases clipped from V and 5 bases from J, the junction kept 13 bases outside the gene matches. This CDR3 comprises 16 residues. Per the germline V gene, CDR1 is MNHEY and CDR2 is SMNVEV (reference sequence).

The CDR3 sequence: CASRAGRDQPQHF. The CDR3 nucleotides read TGTGCCAGCAGAGCAGGACGCGATCAGCCCCAGCATTTT. The J gene is TRBJ1-5, the V gene TRBV28; D is unclear. CDR3 length: 13 amino acids. CDR1 and CDR2 from the germline V gene are MDHEN and SYDVKM. Trimming removed 6 bases from V and 5 bases from J, with 11 bases in between. The variable domain in full, completed from reference TRBV28 and TRBJ1-5, reads DVKVTQSSRYLVKRTGEKVFLECVQDMDHENMFWYRQDPGLGLRLIYFSYDVKMKEKGDIPEGYSVSREKKERFSLILESASTNQTSMYLCASRAGRDQPQHFGDGTRLSIL.

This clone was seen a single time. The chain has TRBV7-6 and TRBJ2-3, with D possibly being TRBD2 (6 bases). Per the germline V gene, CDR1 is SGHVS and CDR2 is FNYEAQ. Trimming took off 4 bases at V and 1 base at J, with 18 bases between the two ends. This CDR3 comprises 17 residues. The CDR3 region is CASSSFISASGTDTQYF. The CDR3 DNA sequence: TGTGCCAGCAGCTCGTTTATCTCGGCTAGCGGCACAGATACGCAGTATTTT.

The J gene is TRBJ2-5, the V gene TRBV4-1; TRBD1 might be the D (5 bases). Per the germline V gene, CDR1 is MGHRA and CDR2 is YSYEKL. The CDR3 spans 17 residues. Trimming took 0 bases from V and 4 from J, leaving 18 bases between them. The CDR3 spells CASSQDHGRAPSETQYF. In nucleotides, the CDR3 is TGCGCCAGCAGCCAAGATCATGGCAGGGCACCCTCAGAGACCCAGTACTTC.

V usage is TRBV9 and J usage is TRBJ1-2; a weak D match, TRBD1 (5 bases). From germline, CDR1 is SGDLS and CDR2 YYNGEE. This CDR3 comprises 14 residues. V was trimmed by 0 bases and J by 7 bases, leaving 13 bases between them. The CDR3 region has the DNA TGTGCCAGCAGCGTAGACGGAGGGGAGGGTGGCTACACCTTC. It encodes CASSVDGGEGGYTF.

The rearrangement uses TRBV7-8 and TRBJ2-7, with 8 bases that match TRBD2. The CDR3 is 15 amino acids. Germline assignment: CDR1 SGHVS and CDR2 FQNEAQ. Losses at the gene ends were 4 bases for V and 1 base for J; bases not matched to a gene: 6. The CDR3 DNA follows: TGTGCCAGCAGCTCCACGGGGACTAGATCCTACGAGCAGTACTTC. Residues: CASSSTGTRSYEQYF.

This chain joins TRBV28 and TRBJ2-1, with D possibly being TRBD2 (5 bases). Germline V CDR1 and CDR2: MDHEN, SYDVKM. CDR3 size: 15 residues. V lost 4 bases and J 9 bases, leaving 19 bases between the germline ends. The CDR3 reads CASSWTSGPAAEQFF. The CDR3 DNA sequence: TGTGCCAGCAGTTGGACGAGCGGACCGGCAGCTGAGCAGTTCTTC.

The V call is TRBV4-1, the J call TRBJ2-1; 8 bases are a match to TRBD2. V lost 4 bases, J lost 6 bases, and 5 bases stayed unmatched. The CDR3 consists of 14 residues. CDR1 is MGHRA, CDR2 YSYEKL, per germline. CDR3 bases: TGCGCCAGCAGCCCGAGTAGCGGGGTCAATGAGCAGTTCTTC. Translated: CASSPSSGVNEQFF.

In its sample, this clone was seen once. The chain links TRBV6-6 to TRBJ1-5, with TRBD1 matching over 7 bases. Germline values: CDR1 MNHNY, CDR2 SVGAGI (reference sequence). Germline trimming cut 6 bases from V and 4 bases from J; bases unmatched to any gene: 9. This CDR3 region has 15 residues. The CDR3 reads CASRAFQGGNQPQHF. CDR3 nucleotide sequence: TGTGCCAGCAGGGCTTTCCAGGGGGGGAATCAGCCCCAGCATTTT.

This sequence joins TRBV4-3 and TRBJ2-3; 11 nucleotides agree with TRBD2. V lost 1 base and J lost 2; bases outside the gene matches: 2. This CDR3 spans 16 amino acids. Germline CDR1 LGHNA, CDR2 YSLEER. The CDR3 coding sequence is TGCGCCAGCAGCCAAGGACTAGCGGGAATCACAGATACGCAGTATTTT. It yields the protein CASSQGLAGITDTQYF.

CDR3 protein: CASSFGGGGVREQYF. The CDR3 nucleotides read TGTGCCAGCAGCTTCGGTGGCGGGGGAGTACGCGAGCAGTACTTC. The V gene is TRBV7-9, the J gene TRBJ2-7; 7 bases line up with TRBD2. V trimming: 3 bases; J trimming: 6 bases; junction bases outside the gene matches: 11. This CDR3 is 15 amino acids long. Looked up from germline, CDR1 is SEHNR and CDR2 is FQNEAQ (reference sequence).

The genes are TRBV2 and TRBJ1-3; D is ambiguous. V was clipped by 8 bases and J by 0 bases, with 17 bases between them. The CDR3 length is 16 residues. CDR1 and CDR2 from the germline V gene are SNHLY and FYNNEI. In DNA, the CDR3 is TGTGCCAGCCTCACGGGATCCGAGGACTCTGGAAACACCATATATTTT. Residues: CASLTGSEDSGNTIYF.

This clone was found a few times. The CDR3 DNA is TGCGCCAGCAGCCAGAGCAGATTCATGAACACTGAAGCTTTCTTT. Translated, it gives CASSQSRFMNTEAFF. The V call is TRBV4-3, the J call TRBJ1-1; D unresolved. Germline CDR1 LGHNA, CDR2 YSLEER. With 3 bases removed from V and 0 bases from J, the gap between germline ends came to 11 bases. CDR3 length equals 15 residues.

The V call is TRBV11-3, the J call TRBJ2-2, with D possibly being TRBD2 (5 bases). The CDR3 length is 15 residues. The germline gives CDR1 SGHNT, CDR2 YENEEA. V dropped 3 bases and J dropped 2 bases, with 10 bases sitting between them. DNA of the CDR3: TGTGCCAGCAGCTTTAAGGGAGAAAACACCGGGGAGCTGTTTTTT. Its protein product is CASSFKGENTGELFF.

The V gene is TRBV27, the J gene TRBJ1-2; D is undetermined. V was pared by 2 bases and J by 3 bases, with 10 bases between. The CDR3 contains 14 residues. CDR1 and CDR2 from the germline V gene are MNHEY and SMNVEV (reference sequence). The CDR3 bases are TGTGCCAGCAGTTTACGGGGATTCGACTATGGCTACACCTTC. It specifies CASSLRGFDYGYTF.